One sample yielded the 12 T cell receptor beta chains listed below, sequenced in a study of T cell responses to AZD1222 COVID-19 vaccine. Profiled with immunoSEQ multiplex PCR; TCRdb holds only in-frame clones, not every one. Here the sample spans 25,000 or so clones, about 90% being singletons. Here the sequenced sample was peripheral blood, taken 28 days after the second AZD1222 dose. The receptor source for this set is an adult who received the AZD1222 COVID-19 vaccine.

The chain joins TRBV27 to TRBJ1-2; 9 nucleotides agree with TRBD1. Germline V CDR1 and CDR2: MNHEY, SMNVEV (reference sequence). The junction had 2 bases not matched to a gene; V was cut back by 0 bases and J by 0 bases. This CDR3 has 16 amino acids. CDR3 nucleotides: TGTGCCAGCAGTTTATCGACAGGGGGGACTAACTATGGCTACACCTTC. Translation: CASSLSTGGTNYGYTF.

The rearrangement uses TRBV27 and TRBJ1-3, with D maybe TRBD1 (6 bases). Germline assignment: CDR1 MNHEY and CDR2 SMNVEV (reference sequence). Deletions cut 3 bases from V and 4 bases from J, with 10 bases between. The CDR3 is made up of 14 amino acids. For the CDR3, the DNA is TGTGCCAGCAGTTTTGCAGGGGCGGGAAACACCATATATTTT. Protein: CASSFAGAGNTIYF.

The sample holds a few counts of this clone. The genes are TRBV29-1 and TRBJ1-1; no clear D. This CDR3 comprises 12 residues. The V gene's germline CDR1 is SQVTM and CDR2 ANQGSEA. Trimming pared 0 bases from V and 0 bases from J, leaving 2 bases between. The CDR3 nucleotides read TGCAGCGTTGAAGACCTGAACACTGAAGCTTTCTTT. The encoded protein is CSVEDLNTEAFF.

The V and J genes are TRBV7-9 and TRBJ2-1; TRBD1 is a possible D gene (6 bases). CDR3 length: 15 residues. Trimming stripped 5 bases from V and 4 bases from J, with 15 bases between. CDR1 and CDR2 from the germline V gene are SEHNR and FQNEAQ (reference sequence). CDR3 sequence: CASSQGRLRYNEQFF. The CDR3 coding sequence is TGTGCCAGCAGCCAGGGGAGACTAAGATACAATGAGCAGTTCTTC.

J is TRBJ1-3 and V is TRBV27; no clear D. There are 14 residues in the CDR3. V lost 0 bases and J 2 bases, leaving 5 bases between the germline ends. Germline V gene sequence: CDR1 MNHEY, CDR2 SMNVEV (reference sequence). CDR3 amino acids: CASSLSGAGNTIYF. CDR3 nucleotides: TGTGCCAGCAGTTTATCGGGCGCTGGAAACACCATATATTTT.

The chain carries TRBV27 and TRBJ2-1; D might be TRBD1 or TRBD2, each matching 6 bases. Per the germline V gene, CDR1 is MNHEY and CDR2 is SMNVEV (reference sequence). Trimming took 6 bases from V and 6 from J, leaving 9 bases between them. This CDR3 comprises 12 residues. The CDR3 loop is CASSWGANEQFF. CDR3 coding DNA: TGTGCCAGCAGCTGGGGGGCCAATGAGCAGTTCTTC.

The V and J genes are TRBV19 and TRBJ2-1, with TRBD1 matching 7 bases. J lost 13 bases, V lost 6 bases, and 9 bases had no gene match. The CDR3 loop spans 12 amino acids. Germline V gene lookup returns CDR1 LNHDA and CDR2 SQIVND (reference sequence). The CDR3, as DNA: TGTGCCAGTAGCCCGATGAGGGACAGACAGTTCTTC. Translated: CASSPMRDRQFF. Full variable domain (remainder filled in from reference TRBV19 and TRBJ2-1): DGGITQSPKYLFRKEGQNVTLSCEQNLNHDAMYWYRQDPGQGLRLIYYSQIVNDFQKGDIAEGYSVSREKKESFPLTVTSAQKNPTAFYLCASSPMRDRQFFGPGTRLTVL.

This clone appeared once. The CDR3 is CASSQSGVSGANVLTF. In nucleotides, the CDR3 is TGTGCCAGCAGCCAAAGCGGGGTCTCTGGGGCCAACGTCCTGACTTTC. The chain couples TRBV3-1 (or the pseudogene TRBV3-2) to TRBJ2-6; 7 bases are a match to TRBD2. The CDR3 loop spans 16 amino acids. Germline V CDR1 and CDR2: LGHDT, YNNKEL (reference sequence). V was clipped by 2 bases and J by 0 bases; unmatched bases: 1.

The V call is TRBV6-2 or TRBV6-3, the J call TRBJ2-5; TRBD1 matches at 8 bases. The germline V gene encodes CDR1 MNHEY and CDR2 SVGEGT. V gave up 3 bases and J gave up 3 bases; unmatched junction bases: 3. CDR3 length: 14 amino acids. The DNA of the CDR3 is TGTGCCAGCAGTTATGGACAGGGAGAAGAGACCCAGTACTTC. It yields the protein CASSYGQGEETQYF.

This sequence joins TRBV11-2 and TRBJ2-3; 7 nucleotides line up with TRBD2. V shed 0 bases and J 6 bases; nucleotides not matched to a gene: 3. The CDR3 sequence is 14 residues long. Germline CDR1 SGHAT, CDR2 FQNNGV. CDR3 coding DNA: TGTGCCAGCAGCTTAGAGCGGGGGTCGGATACGCAGTATTTT. This codes for CASSLERGSDTQYF. The full variable domain, completed using reference TRBV11-2 and TRBJ2-3, is EAGVAQSPRYKIIEKRQSVAFWCNPISGHATLYWYQQILGQGPKLLIQFQNNGVVDDSQLPKDRFSAERLKGVDSTLKIQPAKLEDSAVYLCASSLERGSDTQYFGPGTRLTVL.

This rearrangement joins TRBV4-1 to TRBJ2-5, with D possibly being TRBD2 (5 bases). V dropped 2 bases and J dropped 1 base, with 8 bases sitting between them. Germline V gene lookup returns CDR1 MGHRA and CDR2 YSYEKL. The CDR3 loop spans 14 amino acids. This CDR3 is CASSQSRVQETQYF. DNA of the CDR3: TGCGCCAGCAGCCAATCGCGGGTCCAAGAGACCCAGTACTTC.

In this sample, this clone turned up a few times. The chain has TRBV5-1 and TRBJ1-5; 7 nucleotides align to TRBD1. The CDR3 spans 13 residues. J was trimmed by 8 bases and V by 7 bases; bases with no gene match: 9. The V gene's germline CDR1 is SGHRS and CDR2 YFSETQ. The CDR3 protein is CASRQGPREPQHF. The CDR3 region has the DNA TGCGCCAGCCGACAGGGTCCTCGCGAGCCCCAGCATTTT.